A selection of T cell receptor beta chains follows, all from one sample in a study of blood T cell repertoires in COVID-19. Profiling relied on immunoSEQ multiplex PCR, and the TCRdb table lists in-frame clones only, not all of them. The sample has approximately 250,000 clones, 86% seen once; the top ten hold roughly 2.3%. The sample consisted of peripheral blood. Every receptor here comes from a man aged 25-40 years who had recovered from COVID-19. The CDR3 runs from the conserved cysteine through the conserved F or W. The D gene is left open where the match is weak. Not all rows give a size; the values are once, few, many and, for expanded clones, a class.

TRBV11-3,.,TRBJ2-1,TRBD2,CASSPGLAPNEQFF,TGTGCCAGCAGCCCCGGACTAGCCCCCAATGAGCAGTTCTTC
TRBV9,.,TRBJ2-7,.,CASSLPGDEQYF,TGTGCCAGCAGCCTCCCGGGGGACGAGCAGTACTTC
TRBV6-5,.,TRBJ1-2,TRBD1,CASSYRGPGYGYTF,TGTGCCAGCAGCTACAGGGGGCCGGGCTATGGCTACACCTTC
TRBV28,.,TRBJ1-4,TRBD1,CASSRQGTNEKLFF,TGTGCCAGCAGTCGACAGGGCACTAATGAAAAACTGTTTTTT
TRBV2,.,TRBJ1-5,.,CASSEPRGGGQPQHF,TGTGCCAGCAGTGAACCTCGGGGGGGCGGTCAGCCCCAGCATTTT
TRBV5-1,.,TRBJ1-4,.,CASSPTPGFDNEKLFF,TGCGCCAGCAGCCCGACCCCAGGGTTCGATAATGAAAAACTGTTTTTT
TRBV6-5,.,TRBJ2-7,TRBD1,CASSYSGTEIPDEQYF,TGTGCCAGCAGTTACTCGGGGACAGAAATTCCGGACGAGCAGTACTTC
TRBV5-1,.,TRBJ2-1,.,CASRDVNEQFF,TGCGCCAGCCGGGATGTTAATGAGCAGTTCTTC
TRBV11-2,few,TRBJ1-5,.,CASSAAGGYSNQPQHF,TGTGCCAGCAGCGCTGCGGGGGGATATAGCAATCAGCCCCAGCATTTT
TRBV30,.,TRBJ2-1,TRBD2,CAWSVRGISGGAREQFF,TGTGCCTGGAGTGTACGGGGTATTAGCGGGGGGGCCCGGGAGCAGTTCTTC
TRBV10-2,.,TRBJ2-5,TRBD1,CASKPGQGIETQYF,TGCGCCAGCAAACCGGGACAGGGTATTGAGACCCAGTACTTC
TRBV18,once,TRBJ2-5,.,CASSPLPPGVETQYF,TGTGCCAGCTCACCACTCCCCCCAGGGGTAGAGACCCAGTACTTC
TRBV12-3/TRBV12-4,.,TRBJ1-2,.,CASSFINYGYTF,TGTGCCAGCAGTTTTATTAACTATGGCTACACCTTC
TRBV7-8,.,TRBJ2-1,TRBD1,CATAKDRVDEQFF,TGTGCCACTGCCAAGGACAGGGTCGATGAGCAGTTCTTC
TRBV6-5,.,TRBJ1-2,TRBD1,CASSYRDSYGYTF,TGTGCCAGCAGTTACCGGGACAGTTATGGCTACACCTTC
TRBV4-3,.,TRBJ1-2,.,CASSQDVQGIDGYTF,TGCGCCAGCAGCCAAGATGTCCAGGGTATCGATGGCTACACCTTC
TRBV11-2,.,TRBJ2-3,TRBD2,CASSLARAGGLDTQYF,TGTGCCAGCAGCTTAGCCAGAGCGGGGGGGTTGGATACGCAGTATTTT
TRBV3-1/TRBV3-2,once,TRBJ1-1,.,CASSPGIEFFTTEAFF,TGTGCCAGCAGCCCAGGGATAGAGTTCTTTACCACTGAAGCTTTCTTT
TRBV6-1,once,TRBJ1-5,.,CASSDRQTRSNQPQHF,TGTGCCAGCAGTGACCGACAGACCCGTAGCAATCAGCCCCAGCATTTT
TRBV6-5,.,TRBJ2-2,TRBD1,CASRSTGVGELFF,TGTGCCAGCAGGTCGACAGGGGTCGGGGAGCTGTTTTTT
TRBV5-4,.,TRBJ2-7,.,CASSLGAGYSYEQYF,TGTGCCAGCAGCTTAGGGGCTGGGTACTCCTACGAGCAGTACTTC
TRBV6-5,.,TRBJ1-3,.,CASSYAPGGSGNTIYF,TGTGCCAGCAGTTACGCCCCTGGGGGGTCTGGAAACACCATATATTTT
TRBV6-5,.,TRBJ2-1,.,CASSQGHLNEQFF,TGTGCCAGCAGTCAGGGCCACCTCAATGAGCAGTTCTTC
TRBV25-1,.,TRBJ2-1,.,CASSRTRPNEQFF,TGTGCCAGCTCCCGAACTAGACCCAATGAGCAGTTCTTC
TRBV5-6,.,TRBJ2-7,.,CASRGLETYEQYF,TGTGCCAGCAGGGGACTCGAGACCTACGAGCAGTACTTC
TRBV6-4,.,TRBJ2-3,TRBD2,CASSDWSSGGVQRTQYF,TGTGCCAGCAGTGACTGGTCTAGCGGGGGGGTGCAACGTACGCAGTATTTT
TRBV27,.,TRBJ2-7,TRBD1,CASSWGQGAYEQYF,TGTGCCAGCAGTTGGGGACAGGGAGCCTACGAGCAGTACTTC
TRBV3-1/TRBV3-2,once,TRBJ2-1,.,CASSQGFGSYNEQFF,TGTGCCAGCAGCCAAGGATTCGGCTCCTACAATGAGCAGTTCTTC
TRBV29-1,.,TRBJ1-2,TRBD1,CSVGRSGQGGSYTF,TGCAGCGTTGGAAGGTCGGGACAGGGAGGAAGCTACACCTTC
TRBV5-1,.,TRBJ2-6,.,CASSLAGANVLTF,TGCGCCAGCAGCTTGGCAGGGGCCAACGTCCTGACTTTC
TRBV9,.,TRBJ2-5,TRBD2,CASSEGYGQRGSKTQYF,TGTGCCAGCAGCGAGGGATACGGCCAGCGGGGGTCAAAGACCCAGTACTTC
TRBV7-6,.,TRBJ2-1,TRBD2,CASSSGGSSVFYNEQFF,TGTGCCAGCAGCTCGGGGGGTAGTTCGGTCTTCTACAATGAGCAGTTCTTC
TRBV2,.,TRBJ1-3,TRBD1,CASSNGQGGPPGNTIYF,TGTGCCAGCAGTAACGGACAGGGAGGCCCCCCTGGAAACACCATATATTTT
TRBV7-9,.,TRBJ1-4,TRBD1,CASSRTGANTGEKLFF,TGTGCCAGCAGCCGAACAGGGGCAAACACGGGTGAAAAACTGTTTTTT
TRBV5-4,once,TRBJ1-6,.,CASSLNTGDNSPLHF,TGTGCCAGCAGCTTAAATACAGGAGATAATTCACCCCTCCACTTT
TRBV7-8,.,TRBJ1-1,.,CASSFRTGNTEAFF,TGTGCCAGCAGCTTCCGGACTGGAAACACTGAAGCTTTCTTT
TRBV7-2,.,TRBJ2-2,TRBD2,CASSSILAGGYNTGELFF,TGTGCCAGCAGCTCGATACTAGCGGGGGGTTACAACACCGGGGAGCTGTTTTTT
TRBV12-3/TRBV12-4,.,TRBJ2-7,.,CASSPFREYEQYF,TGTGCCAGCAGCCCCTTTAGGGAGTACGAGCAGTACTTC
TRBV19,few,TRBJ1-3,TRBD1,CASSIDDTGAGNTIYF,TGTGCCAGTAGTATAGACGATACAGGGGCCGGAAACACCATATATTTT
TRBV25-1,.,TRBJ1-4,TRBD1,CASSDSTGVWSEKLFF,TGTGCCAGCAGTGATTCGACAGGGGTATGGAGCGAAAAACTGTTTTTT